This T cell receptor beta chain was identified in a study of T-cell reconstitution after alpha-beta-depleted transplantation in children. As it was prepared, the TCRbeta library received unique molecular identifiers. TCRdb ran MiXCR on the PCR reads and lists one entry per CDR3 protein. The repertoire holds 170,000 or so distinct CDR3 sequences, with roughly 7.5% as singletons. Germline loops: CDR1 DFQATT, CDR2 SNEGSKA (reference sequence). The V gene lost 3 bases and the J gene lost 1 base, with 16 bases spanning the gap. The CDR3 totals 16 residues. The chain links TRBV20-1 to TRBJ1-5; no definite D call. The TCR comes from a human donor who donated a stem cell graft to a child with Wiskott-Aldrich syndrome. The sample here was PBMCs from the stem cell graft donor, taken from the stem cell graft. The CDR3 is CSAREPGFRSNQPQHF. CDR3 coding DNA: TGCAGTGCTAGGGAGCCGGGGTTTCGAAGCAATCAGCCCCAGCATTTT.